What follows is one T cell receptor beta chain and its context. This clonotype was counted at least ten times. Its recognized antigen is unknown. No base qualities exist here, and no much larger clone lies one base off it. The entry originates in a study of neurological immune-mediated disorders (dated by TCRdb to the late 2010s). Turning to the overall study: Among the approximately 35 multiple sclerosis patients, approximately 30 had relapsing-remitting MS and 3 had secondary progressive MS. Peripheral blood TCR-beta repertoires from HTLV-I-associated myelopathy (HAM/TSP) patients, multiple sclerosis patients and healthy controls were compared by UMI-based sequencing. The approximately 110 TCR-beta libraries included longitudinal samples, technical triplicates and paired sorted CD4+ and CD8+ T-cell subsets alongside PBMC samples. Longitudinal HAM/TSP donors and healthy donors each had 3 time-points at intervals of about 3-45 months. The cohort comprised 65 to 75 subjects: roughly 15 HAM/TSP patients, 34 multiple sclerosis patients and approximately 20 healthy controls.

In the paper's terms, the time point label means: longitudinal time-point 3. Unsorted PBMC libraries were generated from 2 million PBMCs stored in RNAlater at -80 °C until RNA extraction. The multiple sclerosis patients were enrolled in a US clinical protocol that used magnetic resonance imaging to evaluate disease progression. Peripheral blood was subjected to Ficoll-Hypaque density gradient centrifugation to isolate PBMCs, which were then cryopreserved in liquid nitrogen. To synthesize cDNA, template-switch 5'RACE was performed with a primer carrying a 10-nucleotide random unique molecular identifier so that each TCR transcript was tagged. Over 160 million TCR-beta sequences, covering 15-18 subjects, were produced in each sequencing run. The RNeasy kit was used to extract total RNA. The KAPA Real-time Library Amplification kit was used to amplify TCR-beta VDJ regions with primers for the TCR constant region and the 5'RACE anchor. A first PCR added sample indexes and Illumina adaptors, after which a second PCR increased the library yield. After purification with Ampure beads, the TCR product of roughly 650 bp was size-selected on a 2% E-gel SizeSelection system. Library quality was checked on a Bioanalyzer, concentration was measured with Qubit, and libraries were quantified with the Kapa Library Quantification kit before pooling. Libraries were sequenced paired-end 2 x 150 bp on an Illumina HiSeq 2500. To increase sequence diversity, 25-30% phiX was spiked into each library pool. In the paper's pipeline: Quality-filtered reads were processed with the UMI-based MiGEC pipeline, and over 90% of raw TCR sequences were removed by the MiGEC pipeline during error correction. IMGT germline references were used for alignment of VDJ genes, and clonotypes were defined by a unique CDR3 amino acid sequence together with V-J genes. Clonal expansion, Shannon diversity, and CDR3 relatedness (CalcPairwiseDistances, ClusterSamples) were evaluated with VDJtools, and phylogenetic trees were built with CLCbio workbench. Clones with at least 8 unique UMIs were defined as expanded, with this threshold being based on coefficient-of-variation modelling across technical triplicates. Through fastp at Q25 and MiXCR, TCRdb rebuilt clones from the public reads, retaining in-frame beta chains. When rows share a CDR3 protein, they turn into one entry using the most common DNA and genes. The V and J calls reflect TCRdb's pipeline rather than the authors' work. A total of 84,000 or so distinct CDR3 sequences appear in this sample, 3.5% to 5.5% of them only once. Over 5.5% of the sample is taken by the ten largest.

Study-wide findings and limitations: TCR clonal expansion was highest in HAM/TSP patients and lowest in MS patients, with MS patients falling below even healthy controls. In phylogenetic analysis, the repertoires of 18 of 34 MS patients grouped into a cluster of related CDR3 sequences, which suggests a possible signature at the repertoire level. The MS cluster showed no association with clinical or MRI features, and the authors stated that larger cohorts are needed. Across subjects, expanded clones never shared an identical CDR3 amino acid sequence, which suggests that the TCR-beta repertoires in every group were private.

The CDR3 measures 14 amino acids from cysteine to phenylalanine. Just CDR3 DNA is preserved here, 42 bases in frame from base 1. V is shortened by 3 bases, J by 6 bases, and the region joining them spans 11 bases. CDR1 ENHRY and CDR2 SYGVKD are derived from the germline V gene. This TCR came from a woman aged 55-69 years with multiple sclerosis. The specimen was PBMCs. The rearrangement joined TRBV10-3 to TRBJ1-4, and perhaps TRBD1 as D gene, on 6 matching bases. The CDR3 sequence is CAISDDGGDEKLFF. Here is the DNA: TGTGCCATCAGTGATGACGGGGGCGATGAAAAACTGTTTTTT.